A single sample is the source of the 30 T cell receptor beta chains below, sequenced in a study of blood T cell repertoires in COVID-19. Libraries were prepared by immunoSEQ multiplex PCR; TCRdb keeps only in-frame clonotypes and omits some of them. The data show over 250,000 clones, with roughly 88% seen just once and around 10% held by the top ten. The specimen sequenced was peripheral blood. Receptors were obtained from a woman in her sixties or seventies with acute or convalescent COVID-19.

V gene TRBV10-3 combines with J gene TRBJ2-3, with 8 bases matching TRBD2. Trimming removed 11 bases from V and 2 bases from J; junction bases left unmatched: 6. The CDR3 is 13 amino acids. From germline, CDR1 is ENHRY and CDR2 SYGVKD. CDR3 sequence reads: CASQRGPTDTQYF. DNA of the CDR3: TGTGCCTCCCAGCGGGGGCCCACAGATACGCAGTATTTT.

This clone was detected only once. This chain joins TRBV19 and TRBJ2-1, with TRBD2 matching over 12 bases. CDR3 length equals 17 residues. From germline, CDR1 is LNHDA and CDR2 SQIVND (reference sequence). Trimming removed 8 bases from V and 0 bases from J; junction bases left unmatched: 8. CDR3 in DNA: TGTGCCAGTGGAGGGACTAGCGGGTCCCGCTCCTACAATGAGCAGTTCTTC. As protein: CASGGTSGSRSYNEQFF.

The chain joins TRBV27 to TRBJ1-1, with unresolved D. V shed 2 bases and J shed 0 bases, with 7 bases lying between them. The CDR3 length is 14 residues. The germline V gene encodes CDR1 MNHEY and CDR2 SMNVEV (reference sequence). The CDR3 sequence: CASSLQAMNTEAFF. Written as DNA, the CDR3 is TGTGCCAGCAGTTTACAGGCTATGAACACTGAAGCTTTCTTT.

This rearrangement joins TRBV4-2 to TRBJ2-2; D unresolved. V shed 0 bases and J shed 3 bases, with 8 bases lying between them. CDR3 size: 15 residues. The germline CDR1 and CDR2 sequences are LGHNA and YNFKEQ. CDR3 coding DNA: TGTGCCAGCAGCCAAGATTCCTTATACACCGGGGAGCTGTTTTTT. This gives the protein CASSQDSLYTGELFF.

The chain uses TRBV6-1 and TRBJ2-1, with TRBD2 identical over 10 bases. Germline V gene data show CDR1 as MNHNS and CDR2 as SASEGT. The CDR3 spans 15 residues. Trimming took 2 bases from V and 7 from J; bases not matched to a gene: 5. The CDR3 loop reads CASSESLAGVNEQFF. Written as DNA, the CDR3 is TGTGCCAGCAGTGAAAGCCTAGCGGGGGTGAATGAGCAGTTCTTC.

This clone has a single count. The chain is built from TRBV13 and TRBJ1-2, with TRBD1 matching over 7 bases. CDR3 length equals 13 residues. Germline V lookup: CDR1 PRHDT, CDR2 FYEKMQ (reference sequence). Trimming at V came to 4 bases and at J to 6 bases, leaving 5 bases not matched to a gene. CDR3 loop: CASSSTGWDGYTF. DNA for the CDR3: TGTGCCAGCAGCTCGACAGGGTGGGATGGCTACACCTTC.

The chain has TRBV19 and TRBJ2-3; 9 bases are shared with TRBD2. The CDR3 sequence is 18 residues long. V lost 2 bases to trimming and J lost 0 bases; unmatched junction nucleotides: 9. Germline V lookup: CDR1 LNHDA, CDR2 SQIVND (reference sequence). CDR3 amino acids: CASSIRSGGGGSTDTQYF. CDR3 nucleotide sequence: TGTGCCAGTAGTATAAGGAGCGGCGGGGGGGGAAGCACAGATACGCAGTATTTT.

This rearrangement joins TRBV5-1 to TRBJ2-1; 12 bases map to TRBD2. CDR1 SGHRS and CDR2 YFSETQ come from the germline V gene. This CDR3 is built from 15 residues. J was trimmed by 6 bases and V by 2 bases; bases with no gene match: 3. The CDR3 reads CASSFLAGGPNEQFF. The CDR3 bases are TGCGCCAGCAGCTTTCTAGCGGGGGGGCCCAATGAGCAGTTCTTC. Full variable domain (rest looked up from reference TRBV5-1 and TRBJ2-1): KAGVTQTPRYLIKTRGQQVTLSCSPISGHRSVSWYQQTPGQGLQFLFEYFSETQRNKGNFPGRFSGRQFSNSRSEMNVSTLELGDSALYLCASSFLAGGPNEQFFGPGTRLTVL.

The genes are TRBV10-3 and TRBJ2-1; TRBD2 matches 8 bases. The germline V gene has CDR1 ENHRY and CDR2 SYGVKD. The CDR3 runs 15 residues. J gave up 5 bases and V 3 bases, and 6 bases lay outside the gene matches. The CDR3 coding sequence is TGTGCCATCAGTGACTTCGGGGGGGGCCACAATGAGCAGTTCTTC. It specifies CAISDFGGGHNEQFF.

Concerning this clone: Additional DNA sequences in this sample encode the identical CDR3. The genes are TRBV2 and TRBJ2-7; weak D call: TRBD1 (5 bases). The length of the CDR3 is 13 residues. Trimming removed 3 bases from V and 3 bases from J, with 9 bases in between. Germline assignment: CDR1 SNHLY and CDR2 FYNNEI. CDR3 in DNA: TGTGCCAGCAGTGATCAAAGGGGCTACGAGCAGTACTTC. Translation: CASSDQRGYEQYF.

The CDR3 loop reads CASSPRGQVTTNEKLFF. DNA of the CDR3: TGTGCCAGCAGCCCCCGGGGACAGGTGACAACTAATGAAAAACTGTTTTTT. The V and J genes are TRBV7-9 and TRBJ1-4, with 8 nucleotides matching TRBD1. Per germline, CDR1 SEHNR and CDR2 FQNEAQ (reference sequence). The CDR3 totals 17 residues. The trim removed 5 bases at V and 0 bases at J, leaving 8 bases unmatched.

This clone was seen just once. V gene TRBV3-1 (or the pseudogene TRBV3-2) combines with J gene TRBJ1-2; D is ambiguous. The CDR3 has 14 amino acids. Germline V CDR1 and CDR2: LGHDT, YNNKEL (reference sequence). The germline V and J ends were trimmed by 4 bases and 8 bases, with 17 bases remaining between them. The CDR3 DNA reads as TGTGCCAGCAGCCCTCCGTTACGGACTCGGGGCTACACCTTC. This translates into CASSPPLRTRGYTF.

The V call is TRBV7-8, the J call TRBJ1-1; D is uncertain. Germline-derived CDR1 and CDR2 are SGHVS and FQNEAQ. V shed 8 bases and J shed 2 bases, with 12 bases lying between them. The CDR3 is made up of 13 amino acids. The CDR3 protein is CASRLTANTEAFF. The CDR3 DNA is TGTGCCAGCCGCCTCACAGCAAACACTGAAGCTTTCTTT.

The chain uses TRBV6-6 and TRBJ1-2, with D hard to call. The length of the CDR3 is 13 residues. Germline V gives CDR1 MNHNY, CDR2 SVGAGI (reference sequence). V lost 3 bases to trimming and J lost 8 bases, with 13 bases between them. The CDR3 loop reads CASSYEAREGYTF. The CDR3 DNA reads TGTGCCAGCAGTTATGAAGCGCGGGAGGGCTACACCTTC.

CDR3 nucleotide sequence: TGTGCCAGCAGCCCGACAGGGGGTTTTGATTCACCCCTCCACTTT. Amino acids: CASSPTGGFDSPLHF. This chain links TRBV3-1 (or the pseudogene TRBV3-2) with TRBJ1-6, with TRBD1 identical over 9 bases. Trimming at V came to 4 bases and at J to 8 bases, leaving 6 bases not matched to a gene. The CDR3 loop spans 15 amino acids. CDR1 LGHDT and CDR2 YNNKEL come from the germline V gene (reference sequence).

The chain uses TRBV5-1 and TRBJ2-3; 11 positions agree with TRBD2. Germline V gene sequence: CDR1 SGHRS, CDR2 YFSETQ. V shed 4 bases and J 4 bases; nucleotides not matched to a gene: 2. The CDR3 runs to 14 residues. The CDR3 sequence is CASSLAGGADTQYF. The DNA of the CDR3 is TGCGCCAGCAGCCTAGCGGGGGGTGCAGATACGCAGTATTTT. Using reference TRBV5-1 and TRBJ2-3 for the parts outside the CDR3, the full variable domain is KAGVTQTPRYLIKTRGQQVTLSCSPISGHRSVSWYQQTPGQGLQFLFEYFSETQRNKGNFPGRFSGRQFSNSRSEMNVSTLELGDSALYLCASSLAGGADTQYFGPGTRLTVL.

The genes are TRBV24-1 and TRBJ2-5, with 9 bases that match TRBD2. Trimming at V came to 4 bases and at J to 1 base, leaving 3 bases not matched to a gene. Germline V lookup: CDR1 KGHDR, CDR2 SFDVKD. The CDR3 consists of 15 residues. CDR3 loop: CATSDATSGQETQYF. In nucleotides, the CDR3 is TGTGCCACCAGTGACGCGACTAGCGGCCAAGAGACCCAGTACTTC.

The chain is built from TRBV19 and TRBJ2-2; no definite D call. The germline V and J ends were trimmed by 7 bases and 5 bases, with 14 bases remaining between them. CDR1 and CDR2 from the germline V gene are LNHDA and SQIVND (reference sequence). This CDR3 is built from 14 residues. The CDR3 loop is CASKYLEKTGELFF. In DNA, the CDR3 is TGTGCCAGTAAATACTTGGAGAAAACCGGGGAGCTGTTTTTT.

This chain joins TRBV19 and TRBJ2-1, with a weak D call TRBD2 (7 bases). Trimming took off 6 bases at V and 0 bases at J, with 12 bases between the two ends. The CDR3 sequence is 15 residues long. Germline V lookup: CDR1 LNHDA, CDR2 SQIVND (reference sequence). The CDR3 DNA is TGTGCCAGTAGAAAAGGGGGGGGCTCCTACAATGAGCAGTTCTTC. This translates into CASRKGGGSYNEQFF. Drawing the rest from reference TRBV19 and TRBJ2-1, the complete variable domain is DGGITQSPKYLFRKEGQNVTLSCEQNLNHDAMYWYRQDPGQGLRLIYYSQIVNDFQKGDIAEGYSVSREKKESFPLTVTSAQKNPTAFYLCASRKGGGSYNEQFFGPGTRLTVL.

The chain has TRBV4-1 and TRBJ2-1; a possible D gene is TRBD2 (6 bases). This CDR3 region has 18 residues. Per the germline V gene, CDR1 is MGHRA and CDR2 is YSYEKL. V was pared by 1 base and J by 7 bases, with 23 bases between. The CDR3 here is CASSQVVGGKVKDNEQFF. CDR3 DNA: TGCGCCAGCAGCCAAGTAGTCGGAGGGAAGGTCAAGGATAATGAGCAGTTCTTC.

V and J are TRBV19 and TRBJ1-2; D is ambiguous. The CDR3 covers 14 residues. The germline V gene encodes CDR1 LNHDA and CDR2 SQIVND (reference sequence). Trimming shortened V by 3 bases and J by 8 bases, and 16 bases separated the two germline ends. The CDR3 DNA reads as TGTGCCAGTAGTATGCGACGGGGTGCTTACGGCTACACCTTC. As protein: CASSMRRGAYGYTF. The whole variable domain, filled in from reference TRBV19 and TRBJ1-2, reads DGGITQSPKYLFRKEGQNVTLSCEQNLNHDAMYWYRQDPGQGLRLIYYSQIVNDFQKGDIAEGYSVSREKKESFPLTVTSAQKNPTAFYLCASSMRRGAYGYTFGSGTRLTVV.

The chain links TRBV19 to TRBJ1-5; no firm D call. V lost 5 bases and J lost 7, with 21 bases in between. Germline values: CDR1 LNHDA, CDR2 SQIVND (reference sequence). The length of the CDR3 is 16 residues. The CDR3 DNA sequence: TGTGCCAGTAGTCCCCTAGCCCGGGAGACCCTACAGCCCCAGCATTTT. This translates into CASSPLARETLQPQHF. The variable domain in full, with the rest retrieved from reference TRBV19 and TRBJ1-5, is DGGITQSPKYLFRKEGQNVTLSCEQNLNHDAMYWYRQDPGQGLRLIYYSQIVNDFQKGDIAEGYSVSREKKESFPLTVTSAQKNPTAFYLCASSPLARETLQPQHFGDGTRLSIL.

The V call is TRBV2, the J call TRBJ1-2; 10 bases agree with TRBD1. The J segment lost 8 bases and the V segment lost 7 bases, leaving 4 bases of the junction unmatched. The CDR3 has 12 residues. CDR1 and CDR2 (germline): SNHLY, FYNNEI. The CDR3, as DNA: TGTGCCAGCATCCTGGACAGGGGGGGCTACACCTTC. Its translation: CASILDRGGYTF. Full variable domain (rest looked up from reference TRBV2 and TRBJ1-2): EPEVTQTPSHQVTQMGQEVILRCVPISNHLYFYWYRQILGQKVEFLVSFYNNEISEKSEIFDDQFSVERPDGSNFTLKIRSTKLEDSAMYFCASILDRGGYTFGSGTRLTVV.

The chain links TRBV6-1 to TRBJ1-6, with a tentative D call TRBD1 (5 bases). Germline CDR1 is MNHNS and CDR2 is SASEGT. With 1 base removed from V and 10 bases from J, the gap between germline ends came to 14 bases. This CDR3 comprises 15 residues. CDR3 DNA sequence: TGTGCCAGCAGTGAAGGGGCAGGGCGTTACTCACCCCTCCACTTT. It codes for CASSEGAGRYSPLHF.

CDR3: CASSLTSGGAETQYF. The CDR3 DNA is TGCGCCAGCAGCCTTACTAGCGGGGGGGCGGAGACCCAGTACTTC. J is TRBJ2-5 and V is TRBV10-2, with 13 bases identical to TRBD2. This CDR3 has 15 amino acids. From germline, CDR1 is WSHSY and CDR2 SAAADI. Trimming removed 6 bases from V and 5 bases from J; junction bases left unmatched: 6.

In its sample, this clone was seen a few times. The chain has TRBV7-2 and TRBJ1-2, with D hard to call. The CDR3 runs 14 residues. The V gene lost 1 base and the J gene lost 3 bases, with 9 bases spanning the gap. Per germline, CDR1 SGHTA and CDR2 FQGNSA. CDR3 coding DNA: TGTGCCAGCAGCTTAGGAGGCCTATACTATGGCTACACCTTC. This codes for CASSLGGLYYGYTF.

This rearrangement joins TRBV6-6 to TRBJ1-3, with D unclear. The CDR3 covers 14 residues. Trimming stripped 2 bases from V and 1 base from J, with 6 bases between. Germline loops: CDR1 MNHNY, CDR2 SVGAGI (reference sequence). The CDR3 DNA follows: TGTGCCAGCAGTTACATCCAGTCTGGAAACACCATATATTTT. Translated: CASSYIQSGNTIYF.

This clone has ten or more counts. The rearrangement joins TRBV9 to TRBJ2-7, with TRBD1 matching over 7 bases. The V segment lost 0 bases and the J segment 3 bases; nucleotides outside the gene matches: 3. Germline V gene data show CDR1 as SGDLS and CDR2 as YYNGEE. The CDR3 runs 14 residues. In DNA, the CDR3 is TGTGCCAGCAGCGTAGGGTCAGGGGGCTACGAGCAGTACTTC. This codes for CASSVGSGGYEQYF.

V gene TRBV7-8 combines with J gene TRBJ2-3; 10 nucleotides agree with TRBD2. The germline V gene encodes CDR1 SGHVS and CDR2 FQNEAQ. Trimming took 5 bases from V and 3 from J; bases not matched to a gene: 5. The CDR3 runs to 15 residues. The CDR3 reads CASSASGGETDTQYF. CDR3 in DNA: TGTGCCAGCAGCGCAAGCGGGGGGGAGACAGATACGCAGTATTTT.

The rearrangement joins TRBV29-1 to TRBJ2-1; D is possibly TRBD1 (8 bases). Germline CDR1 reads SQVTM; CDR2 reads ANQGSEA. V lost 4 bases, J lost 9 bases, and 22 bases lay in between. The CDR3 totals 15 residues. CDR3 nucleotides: TGCAGCGTTGCAGGGGGCGGGGGACCTTTTAGTGAGCAGTTCTTC. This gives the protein CSVAGGGGPFSEQFF.